The 10 T cell receptor beta chains listed next were all sequenced from one sample in a study of prognosis after radiotherapy for stage I lung cancer. Researchers used two-round multiplex PCR to amplify TCR beta CDR3 starting from genomic DNA. Primers (each specific to one TRBV or TRBJ gene) were used in first-round PCR. Via MiXCR, TCRdb re-called the multiplex PCR reads, giving one row per CDR3 protein. The data contain approximately 25,000 distinct CDR3 sequences, approximately 44% of them singletons. Sequenced material: PBMCs, taken before or after stereotactic body radiation therapy (not recorded which). The receptors here all came from a donor at least 50 years old with non-small cell lung cancer.

This clonotype was found many times. J is TRBJ1-2 and V is TRBV18; no clear D gene. Trimming removed 0 bases at V and 8 bases at J, with 7 bases between. The V gene's germline CDR1 is KGHSH and CDR2 LQKENI. The CDR3 has 12 residues. The CDR3 is CASSPPLGGYTF. In nucleotides, the CDR3 is TGTGCCAGCTCACCACCGCTAGGCGGCTACACCTTC.

This clonotype was detected only a few times. The chain links TRBV5-6 to TRBJ2-3; D gene unclear. The CDR3 is 14 amino acids. V was clipped by 4 bases and J by 0 bases, with 9 bases between them. The germline V gene has CDR1 SGHDT and CDR2 YYEEEE. The CDR3 DNA reads TGTGCCAGCAGCACAGTTACTAGCACAGATACGCAGTATTTT. Protein: CASSTVTSTDTQYF.

This clonotype was recorded at least ten times. This rearrangement joins TRBV2 to TRBJ1-6; D may be TRBD1 (5 bases). CDR1 and CDR2 from the germline V gene are SNHLY and FYNNEI. V lost 2 bases and J 0 bases, leaving 8 bases between the germline ends. The CDR3 runs to 16 residues. CDR3 bases: TGTGCCAGCAGTGAAAGACAGAGCTCCTATAATTCACCCCTCCACTTT. Protein product: CASSERQSSYNSPLHF.

In this sample, this clonotype turned up many times. V gene TRBV6-1 combines with J gene TRBJ1-5, with 9 bases aligning to TRBD1. Germline lookup yields CDR1 MNHNS and CDR2 SASEGT. Losses at the gene ends were 5 bases for V and 6 bases for J; bases not matched to a gene: 8. This CDR3 spans 15 amino acids. In DNA form, the CDR3 reads TGTGCCAGCAGTACACGGACAGGGGCGGGTCAGCCCCAGCATTTT. It specifies CASSTRTGAGQPQHF.

This clonotype occurred many times. V usage is TRBV7-2 and J usage is TRBJ2-5, with TRBD2 matching over 7 bases. The germline gives CDR1 SGHTA, CDR2 FQGNSA. This CDR3 comprises 16 residues. V lost 2 bases to trimming and J lost 4 bases; unmatched junction nucleotides: 10. The DNA of the CDR3 is TGTGCCAGCAGCTTAAGGCAGGGCAGCGGGACAGAGACCCAGTACTTC. Amino acids: CASSLRQGSGTETQYF. Variable domain in full (rest from reference TRBV7-2 and TRBJ2-5): GAGVSQSPSNKVTEKGKDVELRCDPISGHTALYWYRQSLGQGLEFLIYFQGNSAPDKSGLPSDRFSAERTGGSVSTLTIQRTQQEDSAVYLCASSLRQGSGTETQYFGPGTRLLVL.

This clonotype was recorded at least ten times. The chain has TRBV11-3 and TRBJ2-1; perhaps TRBD2 as D (6 bases). V was trimmed by 2 bases and J by 5 bases, leaving 10 bases between them. The V gene's germline CDR1 is SGHNT and CDR2 YENEEA. This CDR3 region has 14 residues. The CDR3 bases are TGTGCCAGCAGCTTATTTGGAGGGGACAATGAGCAGTTCTTC. Residues: CASSLFGGDNEQFF.

As for this clonotype: Compared with germline, one end of the junction differs, possibly owing to a read error. The chain uses TRBV19 and TRBJ1-2; no definite D call. The length of the CDR3 is 14 residues. Germline V CDR1 and CDR2: LNHDA, SQIVND (reference sequence). The CDR3 sequence: CASSRAGTNYVYTF. The CDR3 region has the DNA TGTGCCAGTAGTAGAGCCGGTACCAACTATGTCTACACCTTC. The entire variable domain, with the rest obtained from reference TRBV19 and TRBJ1-2, is as follows: DGGITQSPKYLFRKEGQNVTLSCEQNLNHDAMYWYRQDPGQGLRLIYYSQIVNDFQKGDIAEGYSVSREKKESFPLTVTSAQKNPTAFYLCASSRAGTNYVYTFGSGTRLTVV.

A word on this clonotype: Given a far larger clone just one base away, this is likely a sequencing read error. In DNA, the CDR3 is TGTGCCAGCTCACGAGGATTAGTCAGTTACAATGAGCAGTTCTTC. Protein product: CASSRGLVSYNEQFF. The V call is TRBV6-2 or TRBV6-3, the J call TRBJ2-1; D is unresolved. V lost 8 bases to trimming and J lost 4 bases, with 18 bases between them. CDR3 size: 15 residues. CDR1 and CDR2 (germline): MNHEY, SVGEGT.

In its sample, this clonotype was seen many times. V is TRBV20-1 and J is TRBJ1-1; D possibly corresponds to TRBD1 (6 bases). Per the germline V gene, CDR1 is DFQATT and CDR2 is SNEGSKA (reference sequence). V was cut by 3 bases and J by 2 bases, with 16 bases left in between. This CDR3 is 15 amino acids long. The CDR3 loop reads CSASQSGTPNTEAFF. CDR3 nucleotide sequence: TGCAGTGCTAGTCAGTCCGGGACACCTAACACTGAAGCTTTCTTT.

The CDR3 nucleotides read TGTGCCAGCAGCTTAGGAGCGTCTCAATACGAGCAGTACTTC. Translating gives CASSLGASQYEQYF. The rearrangement uses TRBV11-3 and TRBJ2-7, with D unresolved. Trimming cost V 1 base and J 4 bases, with 11 bases left between them. The CDR3 extends over 14 amino acids. Germline CDR1 is SGHNT and CDR2 is YENEEA.